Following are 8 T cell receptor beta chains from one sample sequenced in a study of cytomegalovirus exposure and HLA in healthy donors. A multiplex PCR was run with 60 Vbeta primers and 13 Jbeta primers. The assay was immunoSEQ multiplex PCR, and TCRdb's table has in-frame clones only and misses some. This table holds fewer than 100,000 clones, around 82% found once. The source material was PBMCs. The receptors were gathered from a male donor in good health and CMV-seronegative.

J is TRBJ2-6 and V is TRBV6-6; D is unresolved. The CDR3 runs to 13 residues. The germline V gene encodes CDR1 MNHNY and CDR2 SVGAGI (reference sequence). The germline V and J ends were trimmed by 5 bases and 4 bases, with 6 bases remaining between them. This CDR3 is CASSAGGANVLTF. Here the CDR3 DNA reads TGTGCCAGCAGTGCTGGCGGGGCCAACGTCCTGACTTTC.

The CDR3 sequence is CASSYDRFDGYTF. DNA for the CDR3: TGTGCCAGCAGTTACGACAGGTTCGATGGCTACACCTTC. The chain uses TRBV6-5 and TRBJ1-2; D might be TRBD1 (6 bases). V lost 2 bases to trimming and J lost 6 bases, with 10 bases between them. The CDR3 covers 13 residues. Germline V gives CDR1 MNHEY, CDR2 SVGAGI.

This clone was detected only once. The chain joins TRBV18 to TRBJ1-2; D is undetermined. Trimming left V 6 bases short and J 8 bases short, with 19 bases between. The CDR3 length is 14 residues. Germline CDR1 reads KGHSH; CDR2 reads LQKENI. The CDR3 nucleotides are TGTGCCAGCTCCCTCACCGCAACGGGTTTCGGCTACACCTTC. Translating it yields CASSLTATGFGYTF.

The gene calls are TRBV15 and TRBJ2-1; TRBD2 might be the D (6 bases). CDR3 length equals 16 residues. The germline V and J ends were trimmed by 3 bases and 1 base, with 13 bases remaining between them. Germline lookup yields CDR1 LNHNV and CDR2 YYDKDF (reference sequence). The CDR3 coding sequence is TGTGCCACCAGCAGTACGGGAGTCGGTTCCTACAATGAGCAGTTCTTC. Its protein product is CATSSTGVGSYNEQFF. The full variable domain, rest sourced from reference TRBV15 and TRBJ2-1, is DAMVIQNPRYQVTQFGKPVTLSCSQTLNHNVMYWYQQKSSQAPKLLFHYYDKDFNNEADTPDNFQSRRPNTSFCFLDIRSPGLGDTAMYLCATSSTGVGSYNEQFFGPGTRLTVL.

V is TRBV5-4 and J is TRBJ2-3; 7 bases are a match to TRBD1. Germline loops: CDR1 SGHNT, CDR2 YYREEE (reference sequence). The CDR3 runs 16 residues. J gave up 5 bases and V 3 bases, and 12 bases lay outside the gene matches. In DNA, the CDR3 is TGTGCCAGCAGCTGGGGTGGTACAGGGGTGGGAGATACGCAGTATTTT. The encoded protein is CASSWGGTGVGDTQYF.

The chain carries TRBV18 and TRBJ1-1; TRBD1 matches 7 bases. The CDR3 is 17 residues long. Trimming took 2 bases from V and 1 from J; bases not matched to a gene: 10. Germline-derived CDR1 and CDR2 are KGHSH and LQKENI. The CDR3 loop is CASSPALTGQWNTEAFF. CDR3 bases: TGTGCCAGCTCACCAGCCTTGACGGGACAGTGGAACACTGAAGCTTTCTTT.

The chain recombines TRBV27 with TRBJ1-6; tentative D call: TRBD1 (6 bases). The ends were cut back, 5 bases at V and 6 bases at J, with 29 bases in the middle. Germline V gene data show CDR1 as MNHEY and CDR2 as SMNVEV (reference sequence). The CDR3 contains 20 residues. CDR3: CASSDTPPEAGVDSNSPLHF. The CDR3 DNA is TGTGCCAGCAGTGATACTCCACCCGAGGCAGGGGTGGACAGTAATTCACCCCTCCACTTT.

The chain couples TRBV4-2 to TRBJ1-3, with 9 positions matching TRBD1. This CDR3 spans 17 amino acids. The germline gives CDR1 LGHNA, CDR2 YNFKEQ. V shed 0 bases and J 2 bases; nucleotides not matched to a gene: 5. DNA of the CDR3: TGTGCCAGCAGCCAAGACCTCCGGACAGGGGCTGGAAACACCATATATTTT. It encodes CASSQDLRTGAGNTIYF.